The text below deals with one T cell receptor beta chain. Its cognate antigen is unknown. This entry comes from a study of T cell clonotyping in hematopoietic cell transplantation. The wider study: Cytoreduction preceded collection of pretransplant recipient samples.

The sample's time point: recipient sample about 28 days before transplant, after cytoreduction. Recipient blood drawn about 28 days pretransplant and days 30, 100, 180 after. Profiled with immunoSEQ multiplex PCR; TCRdb holds only in-frame clones, not every one. The sample includes some 18,000 clones, around 86% of them seen just once. Germline CDR1 is LNHDA and CDR2 is SQIVND (reference sequence). This CDR3 region has 16 residues. V shed 3 bases and J 0 bases; nucleotides not matched to a gene: 5. Findings and caveats of the study: Higher Inverse Simpson Index values in graft donor and pretransplant recipient predicted broader posttransplant TCR diversity. Recipient TCR diversity dropped after transplant; expanded clonotypes rose from day 30 to 180.

Here the sequenced sample was peripheral blood mononuclear cells, taken before stem cell transplant. The origin of this receptor is a man aged 50 to 60 with acute myeloid leukemia. Some clones in this sample may be carry-over from other donors' samples. The chain employs TRBV19 and TRBJ1-5; 7 nucleotides line up with TRBD1. The CDR3 loop reads CASSMSQGYSNQPQHF. In nucleotides, the CDR3 is TGTGCCAGTAGTATGTCACAGGGGTATAGCAATCAGCCCCAGCATTTT.